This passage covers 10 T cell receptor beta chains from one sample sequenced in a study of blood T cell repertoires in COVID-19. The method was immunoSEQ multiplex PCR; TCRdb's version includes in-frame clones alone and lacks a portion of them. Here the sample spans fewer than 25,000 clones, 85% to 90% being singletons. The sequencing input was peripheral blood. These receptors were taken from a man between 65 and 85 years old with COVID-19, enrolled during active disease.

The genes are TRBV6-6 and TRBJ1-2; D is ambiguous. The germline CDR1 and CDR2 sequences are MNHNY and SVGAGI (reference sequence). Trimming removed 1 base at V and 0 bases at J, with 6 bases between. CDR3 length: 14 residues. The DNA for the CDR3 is TGTGCCAGCAGTTACTTGCCAGCTAACTATGGCTACACCTTC. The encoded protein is CASSYLPANYGYTF.

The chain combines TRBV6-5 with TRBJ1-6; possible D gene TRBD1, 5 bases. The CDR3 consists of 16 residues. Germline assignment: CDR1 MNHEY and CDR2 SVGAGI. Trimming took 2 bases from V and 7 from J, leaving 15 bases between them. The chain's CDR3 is CASSYRTKPPNSPLHF. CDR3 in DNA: TGTGCCAGCAGTTACCGGACAAAACCCCCGAATTCACCCCTCCACTTT.

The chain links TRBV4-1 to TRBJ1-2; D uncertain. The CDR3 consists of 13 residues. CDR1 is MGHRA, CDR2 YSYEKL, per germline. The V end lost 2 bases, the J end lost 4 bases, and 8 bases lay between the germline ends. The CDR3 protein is CASSQPSGYGYTF. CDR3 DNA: TGCGCCAGCAGCCAACCCTCCGGCTATGGCTACACCTTC.

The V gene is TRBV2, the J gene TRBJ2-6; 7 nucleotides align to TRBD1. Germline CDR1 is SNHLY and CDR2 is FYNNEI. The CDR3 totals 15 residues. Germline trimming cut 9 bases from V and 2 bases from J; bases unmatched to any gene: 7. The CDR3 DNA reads TGTGCCAGTAGGACAGGCCAGCCTGGGGCCAACGTCCTGACTTTC. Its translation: CASRTGQPGANVLTF.

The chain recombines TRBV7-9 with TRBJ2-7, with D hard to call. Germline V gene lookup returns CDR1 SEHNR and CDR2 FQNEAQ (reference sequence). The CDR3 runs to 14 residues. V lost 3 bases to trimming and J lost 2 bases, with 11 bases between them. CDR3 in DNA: TGTGCCAGCAGCTTTCCGGGTTTCCCCTACGAGCAGTACTTC. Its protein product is CASSFPGFPYEQYF.

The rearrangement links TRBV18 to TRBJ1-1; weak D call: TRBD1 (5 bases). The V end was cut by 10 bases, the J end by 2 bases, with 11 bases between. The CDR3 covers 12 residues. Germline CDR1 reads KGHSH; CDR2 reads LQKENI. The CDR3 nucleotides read TGTGCCATCCCGGGGGTTAACACTGAAGCTTTCTTT. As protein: CAIPGVNTEAFF.

CDR3 amino acids: CSVPDNRGTDTQYF. CDR3 in DNA: TGCAGCGTGCCGGACAACCGGGGCACAGATACGCAGTATTTT. The chain recombines TRBV29-1 with TRBJ2-3; tentative D call: TRBD1 (5 bases). Germline V gene sequence: CDR1 SQVTM, CDR2 ANQGSEA. This CDR3 has 14 amino acids. V shed 6 bases and J shed 1 base, with 14 bases lying between them.

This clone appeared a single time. CDR3 sequence reads: CASSYTGLLSMNTEAFF. CDR3 nucleotide sequence: TGTGCCAGCAGCTATACTGGACTTCTGTCCATGAACACTGAAGCTTTCTTT. The chain carries TRBV13 and TRBJ1-1; D call uncertain. V lost 4 bases and J lost 0, with 18 bases in between. Per the germline V gene, CDR1 is PRHDT and CDR2 is FYEKMQ (reference sequence). This CDR3 has 17 residues.

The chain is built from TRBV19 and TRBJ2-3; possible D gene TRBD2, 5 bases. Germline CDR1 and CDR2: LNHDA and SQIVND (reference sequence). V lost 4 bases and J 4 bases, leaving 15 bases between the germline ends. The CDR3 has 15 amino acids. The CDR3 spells CASSTRAYTSDTQYF. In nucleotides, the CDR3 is TGTGCCAGTAGTACGCGGGCCTACACGTCAGATACGCAGTATTTT.

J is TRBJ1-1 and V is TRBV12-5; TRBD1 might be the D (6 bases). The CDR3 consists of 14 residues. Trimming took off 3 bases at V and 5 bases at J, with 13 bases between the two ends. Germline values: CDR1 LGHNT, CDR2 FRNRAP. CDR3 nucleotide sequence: TGTGCTAGTGGTTTAAGGGGGGGAACAACTGAAGCTTTCTTT. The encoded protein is CASGLRGGTTEAFF.